This TCR beta chain was identified during a study of OX40 agonist ivuxolimab in advanced cancers. Clones were read by immunoSEQ multiplex PCR, and TCRdb kept only the in-frame ones, dropping some. The sample comprises tens of thousands of clones, approximately 80% of which are singletons, and around 4.5% rests with the top ten. The J segment lost 0 bases and the V segment lost 7 bases, leaving 9 bases of the junction unmatched. The V gene's germline CDR1 is MGHDK and CDR2 SYGVNS. This CDR3 spans 16 amino acids. Peripheral blood came from all dose cohorts at three timepoints. This TCR was sampled from an adult with an advanced solid tumor such as melanoma, head and neck, liver or kidney cancer. The chain has TRBV25-1 and TRBJ2-1; TRBD2 matches 7 bases. The sequences come from CD4+ or CD8+ T cells sorted from blood, collected in a trial of the OX40 agonist ivuxolimab. As DNA, the CDR3 is TGTGCCAGCACACCCTCGTCGGGGGGCTCCTACAATGAGCAGTTCTTC. Translated, it gives CASTPSSGGSYNEQFF.